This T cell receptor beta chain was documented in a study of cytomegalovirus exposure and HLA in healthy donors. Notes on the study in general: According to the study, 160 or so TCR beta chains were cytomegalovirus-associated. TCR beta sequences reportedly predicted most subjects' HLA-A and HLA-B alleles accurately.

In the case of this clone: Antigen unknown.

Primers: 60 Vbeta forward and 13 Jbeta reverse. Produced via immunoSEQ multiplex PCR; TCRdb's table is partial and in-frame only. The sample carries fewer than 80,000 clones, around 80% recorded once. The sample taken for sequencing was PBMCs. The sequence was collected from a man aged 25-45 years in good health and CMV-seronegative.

The CDR3 DNA reads TGTGCTACTTCCGGGGGGGCGGTGTTTGATACGCAGTATTTT. It yields the protein CATSGGAVFDTQYF. This chain connects TRBV12-5 to TRBJ2-3; 8 bases align to TRBD2. Germline V lookup: CDR1 LGHNT, CDR2 FRNRAP. The CDR3 sequence is 14 residues long. J gave up 6 bases and V 10 bases, and 12 bases lay outside the gene matches.